These 32 T cell receptor beta chains were sequenced from one sample in a study of blood T cell repertoires in COVID-19. The table came from immunoSEQ multiplex PCR; TCRdb's copy has only in-frame clones and leaves some out. The sample consists of some 39,000 clones, around 86% of them appearing once. Sequenced: peripheral blood. These receptors originate from a man aged 35 to 55 with active COVID-19.

The rearrangement joins TRBV30 to TRBJ2-1; 12 bases are shared with TRBD2. The length of the CDR3 is 21 residues. Germline V gene data show CDR1 as GTSNPN and CDR2 as SVGIG (reference sequence). With 3 bases clipped from V and 8 bases from J, the junction kept 26 bases outside the gene matches. The CDR3: CAWSAAPSGLSLAGGPDEQFF. DNA of the CDR3: TGTGCCTGGAGCGCCGCACCCTCAGGTTTGAGCCTAGCGGGAGGGCCTGATGAGCAGTTCTTC.

The rearrangement links TRBV3-1 (or the pseudogene TRBV3-2) to TRBJ2-3, with D unclear. This CDR3 region has 13 residues. V lost 2 bases, J lost 5 bases, and 8 bases lay in between. CDR1 LGHDT and CDR2 YNNKEL come from the germline V gene (reference sequence). CDR3 sequence: CASSQSLVDTQYF. DNA for the CDR3: TGTGCCAGCAGCCAAAGCCTAGTAGATACGCAGTATTTT.

The J gene is TRBJ2-1, the V gene TRBV15; D remains ambiguous. There are 13 residues in the CDR3. CDR1 LNHNV and CDR2 YYDKDF come from the germline V gene (reference sequence). The V end was cut by 5 bases, the J end by 4 bases, with 9 bases between. CDR3 loop: CATSWAVYNEQFF. CDR3 nucleotides: TGTGCCACCAGCTGGGCAGTATACAATGAGCAGTTCTTC.

This clone has more than one count but fewer than ten. The gene calls are TRBV5-1 and TRBJ1-1, with D perhaps matching TRBD1 (6 bases). This CDR3 has 12 residues. Germline assignment: CDR1 SGHRS and CDR2 YFSETQ. Trimming shortened V by 0 bases and J by 11 bases, and 11 bases separated the two germline ends. CDR3 DNA sequence: TGCGCCAGCAGCTTGGAGAGGGGGTCGGCTTTCTTT. It yields the protein CASSLERGSAFF.

The chain recombines TRBV4-2 with TRBJ1-4; TRBD1 might be the D (5 bases). Germline assignment: CDR1 LGHNA and CDR2 YNFKEQ. The V end lost 3 bases, the J end lost 8 bases, and 13 bases lay between the germline ends. CDR3 length: 14 amino acids. The DNA for the CDR3 is TGTGCCAGCAGCCAGGACATTTTCGAGGAAAAACTGTTTTTT. This codes for CASSQDIFEEKLFF.

The rearrangement joins TRBV11-3 to TRBJ1-1; weak D call: TRBD1 (6 bases). Looked up from germline, CDR1 is SGHNT and CDR2 is YENEEA. V was trimmed by 3 bases and J by 5 bases, leaving 10 bases between them. The CDR3 extends over 13 amino acids. CDR3 sequence: CASSFEGVTEAFF. DNA of the CDR3: TGTGCCAGCAGCTTCGAGGGGGTGACTGAAGCTTTCTTT.

V usage is TRBV18 and J usage is TRBJ1-2, with D hard to call. The ends were cut back, 2 bases at V and 8 bases at J, with 12 bases in the middle. Germline V gene lookup returns CDR1 KGHSH and CDR2 LQKENI. The CDR3 loop spans 13 amino acids. CDR3 in amino acids: CASSPGRARGYTF. CDR3 bases: TGTGCCAGCTCACCAGGGAGGGCCCGGGGCTACACCTTC.

The V and J genes are TRBV28 and TRBJ2-5; 7 nucleotides line up with TRBD1. The ends lost 1 base at V and 7 bases at J; junction bases unmatched: 12. In germline, CDR1 is MDHEN, CDR2 SYDVKM. The CDR3 spans 16 residues. The CDR3 spells CASSLSTGYGLGTQYF. The CDR3 DNA follows: TGTGCCAGCAGTTTATCGACAGGGTACGGGCTAGGGACCCAGTACTTC.

The CDR3 reads CASSYSGDRGSYTF. Written as DNA, the CDR3 is TGTGCCAGCAGTTACTCGGGGGACAGGGGATCCTACACCTTC. The chain uses TRBV6-5 and TRBJ1-2; 10 bases map to TRBD1. The CDR3 totals 14 residues. Germline values: CDR1 MNHEY, CDR2 SVGAGI. The V segment lost 0 bases and the J segment 10 bases; nucleotides outside the gene matches: 5.

The V and J genes are TRBV5-4 and TRBJ2-7; perhaps TRBD2 as D (7 bases). This CDR3 contains 15 residues. The germline V gene has CDR1 SGHNT and CDR2 YYREEE (reference sequence). Deletions cut 0 bases from V and 0 bases from J, with 10 bases between. The CDR3 DNA sequence: TGTGCCAGCAGCTTGGGGGCGGGGGCCTCCTACGAGCAGTACTTC. Translating gives CASSLGAGASYEQYF.

The gene calls are TRBV5-1 and TRBJ1-6; D is ambiguous. This CDR3 is built from 14 residues. The germline V gene encodes CDR1 SGHRS and CDR2 YFSETQ. Between the trimmed V and J ends, which lost 0 bases and 9 bases, there was a span of 10 bases. CDR3 sequence (DNA): TGCGCCAGCAGCTTGGGTCTCCAGGTTTCACCCCTCCACTTT. It yields the protein CASSLGLQVSPLHF. Looking up the rest from reference TRBV5-1 and TRBJ1-6 gives the full variable domain: KAGVTQTPRYLIKTRGQQVTLSCSPISGHRSVSWYQQTPGQGLQFLFEYFSETQRNKGNFPGRFSGRQFSNSRSEMNVSTLELGDSALYLCASSLGLQVSPLHFGNGTRLTVT.

As regards this clone: The sample holds other DNA sequences that translate to the same CDR3. This CDR3 is CASTGTGSTDTQYF. The CDR3 region has the DNA TGTGCCAGCACCGGGACAGGGAGCACAGATACGCAGTATTTT. The gene calls are TRBV7-9 and TRBJ2-3, with 9 bases aligning to TRBD1. The V gene end was trimmed by 7 bases and the J gene end by 0 bases; junction bases not matched to a gene: 2. The germline V gene encodes CDR1 SEHNR and CDR2 FQNEAQ (reference sequence). The CDR3 extends over 14 amino acids.

This rearrangement joins TRBV27 to TRBJ2-6; 8 bases line up with TRBD1. The CDR3 spans 20 residues. Germline-derived CDR1 and CDR2 are MNHEY and SMNVEV (reference sequence). V trimming: 4 bases; J trimming: 1 base; junction bases outside the gene matches: 15. The CDR3 DNA reads as TGTGCCAGCAGTTCATTGGGAACAGGGGGAGCTTTATCTGGGGCCAACGTCCTGACTTTC. It encodes CASSSLGTGGALSGANVLTF.

The chain has TRBV28 and TRBJ1-4; perhaps TRBD1 as D (5 bases). The V end was cut by 2 bases, the J end by 6 bases, with 13 bases between. This CDR3 region has 15 residues. Germline V gives CDR1 MDHEN, CDR2 SYDVKM. The CDR3 spells CASSLPQGADEKLFF. The CDR3 bases are TGTGCCAGCAGTTTACCCCAAGGGGCAGATGAAAAACTGTTTTTT. Together with reference TRBV28 and TRBJ1-4, the CDR3 gives the full variable domain: DVKVTQSSRYLVKRTGEKVFLECVQDMDHENMFWYRQDPGLGLRLIYFSYDVKMKEKGDIPEGYSVSREKKERFSLILESASTNQTSMYLCASSLPQGADEKLFFGSGTQLSVL.

The rearrangement joins TRBV6-5 to TRBJ1-2; D remains unclear. The CDR3 runs to 15 residues. The V gene's germline CDR1 is MNHEY and CDR2 SVGAGI. Trimming shortened V by 5 bases and J by 4 bases, and 17 bases separated the two germline ends. In DNA, the CDR3 is TGTGCCAGCAGTCTCTTCACAGCTACCTCCTATGGCTACACCTTC. It is translated as CASSLFTATSYGYTF.

The chain combines TRBV18 with TRBJ1-2, with D possibly being TRBD1 (5 bases). The CDR3 contains 13 residues. Germline loops: CDR1 KGHSH, CDR2 LQKENI. V lost 6 bases, J lost 3 bases, and 11 bases lay in between. The DNA for the CDR3 is TGTGCCAGCTCTCAGGACAAGGACTATGGCTACACCTTC. Translating it yields CASSQDKDYGYTF.

This chain uses TRBV6-2 or TRBV6-3 with TRBJ2-2, with 7 bases that match TRBD1. Germline values: CDR1 MNHEY, CDR2 SVGEGT. J gave up 3 bases and V 0 bases, and 10 bases lay outside the gene matches. This CDR3 spans 18 amino acids. The DNA of the CDR3 is TGTGCCAGCAGTTACTCGACCGCAGGACAGGTGCACACCGGGGAGCTGTTTTTT. The encoded protein is CASSYSTAGQVHTGELFF.

This clone is a singleton in its sample. The chain uses TRBV18 and TRBJ1-6; TRBD1 might be the D (6 bases). The ends were cut back, 6 bases at V and 10 bases at J, with 25 bases in the middle. The germline V gene has CDR1 KGHSH and CDR2 LQKENI. The CDR3 is 17 amino acids. In DNA form, the CDR3 reads TGTGCCAGCTCCCCCGGACAGCTTCAGGCCCCTAAGTCACCCCTCCACTTT. Protein product: CASSPGQLQAPKSPLHF. Full variable domain (outside the CDR3, taken from reference TRBV18 and TRBJ1-6): NAGVMQNPRHLVRRRGQEARLRCSPMKGHSHVYWYRQLPEEGLKFMVYLQKENIIDESGMPKERFSAEFPKEGPSILRIQQVVRGDSAAYFCASSPGQLQAPKSPLHFGNGTRLTVT.

This chain uses TRBV10-1 with TRBJ2-1, with 10 nucleotides matching TRBD2. CDR3 length: 17 residues. V shed 6 bases and J 0 bases; nucleotides not matched to a gene: 8. Germline V lookup: CDR1 WNHNN, CDR2 SYGVQD (reference sequence). The CDR3 here is CASSYLAGVDSYNEQFF. For the CDR3, the DNA is TGCGCCAGCAGCTACCTAGCGGGAGTAGACTCCTACAATGAGCAGTTCTTC.

This clone was seen a single time. This chain links TRBV9 with TRBJ1-1; D gene ambiguous. The CDR3 totals 17 residues. Germline CDR1 SGDLS, CDR2 YYNGEE. The V end lost 0 bases, the J end lost 0 bases, and 15 bases lay between the germline ends. The CDR3 DNA is TGTGCCAGCAGCGTAGACCCCGACGGGTGGGTGAACACTGAAGCTTTCTTT. Translation: CASSVDPDGWVNTEAFF.

The genes are TRBV7-3 and TRBJ2-1; 11 nucleotides agree with TRBD2. The junction had 2 bases not matched to a gene; V was cut back by 3 bases and J by 4 bases. There are 15 residues in the CDR3. CDR1 and CDR2 from the germline V gene are SGHTA and FQGTGA. The CDR3 region is CASSFSGGAYNEQFF. The CDR3 region has the DNA TGTGCCAGCAGCTTTAGCGGGGGGGCGTACAATGAGCAGTTCTTC. The whole variable domain, filled in from reference TRBV7-3 and TRBJ2-1, reads GAGVSQTPSNKVTEKGKYVELRCDPISGHTALYWYRQSLGQGPEFLIYFQGTGAADDSGLPNDRFFAVRPEGSVSTLKIQRTERGDSAVYLCASSFSGGAYNEQFFGPGTRLTVL.

The V gene is TRBV30, the J gene TRBJ2-5; 7 positions agree with TRBD1. Unmatched junction bases numbered 7, after V lost 0 bases and J lost 9 bases. CDR3 size: 13 residues. Germline assignment: CDR1 GTSNPN and CDR2 SVGIG (reference sequence). The CDR3 bases are TGTGCCTGGAGTGTAGGGGGCCTTGAGGCCCAGTACTTC. It specifies CAWSVGGLEAQYF.

The V gene is TRBV18, the J gene TRBJ2-2; 7 positions agree with TRBD1. The J segment lost 3 bases and the V segment lost 6 bases, leaving 7 bases of the junction unmatched. Germline CDR1 and CDR2: KGHSH and LQKENI. The CDR3 has 15 amino acids. CDR3: CASSQTGRDTGELFF. CDR3 nucleotide sequence: TGTGCCAGCTCTCAGACAGGGCGAGACACCGGGGAGCTGTTTTTT.

The chain joins TRBV5-6 to TRBJ2-1, with TRBD2 matching over 11 bases. V trimming: 2 bases; J trimming: 4 bases; junction bases outside the gene matches: 5. The CDR3 is 16 amino acids. CDR1 and CDR2 (germline): SGHDT, YYEEEE. The CDR3 DNA sequence: TGTGCCAGCAGCTTAGAGGGACTAGCGGTGTACAATGAGCAGTTCTTC. Its protein is CASSLEGLAVYNEQFF.

V and J are TRBV25-1 and TRBJ1-2; the D is unclear. The V gene lost 3 bases and the J gene lost 1 base, with 9 bases spanning the gap. CDR1 is MGHDK, CDR2 SYGVNS, per germline. The CDR3 sequence is 14 residues long. The CDR3 DNA is TGTGCCAGCAGTGACGGGTTTTTTAACTATGGCTACACCTTC. Amino acid sequence: CASSDGFFNYGYTF.

CDR3 bases: TGTGCCAGCAGCTCTGCAACTAATGAAAAACTGTTTTTT. Its translation: CASSSATNEKLFF. J is TRBJ1-4 and V is TRBV5-4; D is ambiguous. The CDR3 runs to 13 residues. The V end lost 3 bases, the J end lost 0 bases, and 3 bases lay between the germline ends. Germline values: CDR1 SGHNT, CDR2 YYREEE (reference sequence).

In this sample, this clone turned up a few times. The chain combines TRBV4-2 with TRBJ2-2; weak D call: TRBD2 (5 bases). Deletions cut 0 bases from V and 5 bases from J, with 19 bases between. The CDR3 is made up of 18 amino acids. Germline V gives CDR1 LGHNA, CDR2 YNFKEQ. CDR3 in amino acids: CASSQDRSGVAYTGELFF. The CDR3 DNA is TGTGCCAGCAGCCAAGATCGGTCTGGTGTAGCGTATACCGGGGAGCTGTTTTTT.

The chain carries TRBV6-5 and TRBJ1-1; maybe TRBD1 (5 bases). CDR1 MNHEY and CDR2 SVGAGI come from the germline V gene. V lost 6 bases to trimming and J lost 4 bases, with 9 bases between them. The CDR3 extends over 12 amino acids. CDR3 sequence (DNA): TGTGCCAGCAGGTGGGGGGGCACTGAAGCTTTCTTT. This gives the protein CASRWGGTEAFF.

The chain combines TRBV1 with TRBJ2-7; the table's TRBD2 call for D was not verified on the DNA. TRBV1 is designated a pseudogene. The CDR3 extends over 16 amino acids. The CDR3 DNA reads TGCACCAGCAGCCGGATCGGACTAGCGGGGTTCTACGAGCAGTACTTC. The encoded protein is CTSSRIGLAGFYEQYF.

The DNA for the CDR3 is TGTGCCAGTAGTATAGCCCGGGACTCCTACGAGCAGTACTTC. Translating it yields CASSIARDSYEQYF. This chain links TRBV19 with TRBJ2-7; TRBD2 is a possible D gene (5 bases). Germline CDR1 and CDR2: LNHDA and SQIVND (reference sequence). The CDR3 is made up of 14 amino acids. V lost 1 base, J lost 0 bases, and 7 bases lay in between.

The gene calls are TRBV6-2 or TRBV6-3 and TRBJ1-5; 7 bases line up with TRBD1. Germline CDR1 MNHEY, CDR2 SVGEGT. V shed 5 bases, J shed 5 bases, and the junction held 15 bases outside the gene matches. The length of the CDR3 is 17 residues. CDR3 DNA: TGTGCCAGCAGTCTCACCTTTGCCGGGACAGACGATCAGCCCCAGCATTTT. This encodes CASSLTFAGTDDQPQHF.

The sample holds a few counts of this clone. The J gene is TRBJ2-5, the V gene TRBV5-1, with a possible D match to TRBD1 (6 bases). The germline V and J ends were trimmed by 5 bases and 4 bases, with 12 bases remaining between them. The V gene's germline CDR1 is SGHRS and CDR2 YFSETQ. The CDR3 contains 13 residues. The DNA of the CDR3 is TGCGCCAGCAGGCGTCACAGGGCAGAGACCCAGTACTTC. Its translation: CASRRHRAETQYF.